This T cell receptor (beta chain) emerged from a study of control samples from healthy donors and cancer patients. Libraries were prepared by immunoSEQ multiplex PCR; TCRdb keeps only in-frame clonotypes and omits some of them. The sample has 150,000 to 200,000 clones; around 91% are singletons. This CDR3 comprises 12 residues. The V gene lost 1 base and the J gene lost 8 bases, with 3 bases spanning the gap. Germline values: CDR1 SGHVS, CDR2 FQNEAQ. Sequencing used blood. The receptor was derived from a woman aged 25 to 45 in good health. The V call is TRBV7-8, the J call TRBJ1-6; D remains ambiguous. The CDR3 DNA reads TGTGCCAGCAGCTTAGGGTATTCACCCCTCCACTTT. Residues: CASSLGYSPLHF.